This T cell receptor beta chain was found in a study of blood T cell repertoires in COVID-19. Study summary: Nucleic acid was either cDNA or gDNA, and it came from T cells, B-cell-depleted T cells, or PBMCs.

Sequencing was performed with immunoSEQ multiplex PCR; in TCRdb, only in-frame clones are kept and a portion is missing. The data contain around 85,000 clones, around 91% of them seen just once; the ten biggest clones take up around 4.5%. The ends were cut back, 6 bases at V and 6 bases at J, with 11 bases in the middle. The germline V gene encodes CDR1 MNHEY and CDR2 SVGEGT. The CDR3 sequence is 13 residues long. The sequencing input was peripheral blood. The rearrangement links TRBV6-2 or TRBV6-3 to TRBJ1-4, with unresolved D. This TCR came from a woman aged 80 or older with active or convalescent COVID-19. CDR3: CASSRTKDEKLFF. Written as DNA, the CDR3 is TGTGCCAGCAGCCGAACAAAAGATGAAAAACTGTTTTTT.